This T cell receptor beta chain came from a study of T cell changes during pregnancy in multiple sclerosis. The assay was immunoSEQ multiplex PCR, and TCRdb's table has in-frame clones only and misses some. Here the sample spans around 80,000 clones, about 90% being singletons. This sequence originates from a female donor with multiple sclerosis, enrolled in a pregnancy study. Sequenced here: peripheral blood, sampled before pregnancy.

This CDR3 is CASSLDRTYGYTF. The CDR3 bases are TGTGCCAGCAGCTTGGACAGGACCTATGGCTACACCTTC. The gene calls are TRBV5-6 and TRBJ1-2; tentatively, D is TRBD1 (5 bases). The germline V and J ends were trimmed by 0 bases and 4 bases, with 7 bases remaining between them. This CDR3 has 13 residues. The germline V gene encodes CDR1 SGHDT and CDR2 YYEEEE.